This T cell receptor (beta chain) was identified during a study of CD8 T cells in Susac syndrome. With random hexamers, roughly 0.45 to 1 ug RNA was reverse transcribed. The authors amplified TCR beta CDR3 across 54 Vbeta and 13 Jbeta using immunoSEQ multiplex PCR. TCRdb re-called the immunoSEQ multiplex PCR reads through MiXCR, storing one row per CDR3 protein. The sample has 110,000 or so distinct CDR3 sequences, 94% seen once; the top ten hold approximately 0.089%. Matched for age and sex, the controls were healthy donors. Germline CDR1 MNHEY, CDR2 SVGAGI. Trimming left V 0 bases short and J 7 bases short, with 15 bases between. The CDR3 has 16 amino acids.

Sequencing was done on a sample of CD4+ T cells from PBMCs. V usage is TRBV6-5 and J usage is TRBJ1-4, with D perhaps matching TRBD1 (5 bases). The receptor was isolated from a human donor in good health. CDR3 loop: CASSYSIRPGSEKLFF. Here the CDR3 DNA reads TGTGCCAGCAGTTACTCGATTAGACCAGGGAGTGAAAAACTGTTTTTT.